Here is one T cell receptor (beta chain) with its context. As yet, its antigen is unknown. For TCRbeta, the library was prepared with unique molecular identifiers. One entry per CDR3 protein results from TCRdb running MiXCR on the PCR reads. The table records about 900,000 distinct CDR3 sequences, around 30% of them present only once. The data were taken from a study of T-cell reconstitution after alpha-beta-depleted transplantation in children. General study results and limits: Some patients owed their high day-60 TCRbeta diversity to surviving recipient T cells and thymic progenitors. T cells produced anew were the main source of T-cell counts and diversity one year after transplant. It was reported that alpha-beta T cells came from several hundred expanded graft clones (about two months after transplant).

Germline trimming cut 0 bases from V and 7 bases from J; bases unmatched to any gene: 5. The CDR3 runs 15 residues. Germline CDR1 MNHEY, CDR2 SVGEGT. This chain joins TRBV6-2 or TRBV6-3 and TRBJ1-3, with 8 bases fitting TRBD1. The sample here was PBMCs, mostly from graft donor cells, taken 360 days after TCRalphabeta/CD19-depleted stem cell transplant. The receptor comes from a boy younger than two who had a stem cell transplant for SCID, so the T cells may come from the graft donor. CDR3 nucleotides: TGTGCCAGCAGTTACTCGAACAGGGGGACCAACACCATATATTTT. Translating gives CASSYSNRGTNTIYF.